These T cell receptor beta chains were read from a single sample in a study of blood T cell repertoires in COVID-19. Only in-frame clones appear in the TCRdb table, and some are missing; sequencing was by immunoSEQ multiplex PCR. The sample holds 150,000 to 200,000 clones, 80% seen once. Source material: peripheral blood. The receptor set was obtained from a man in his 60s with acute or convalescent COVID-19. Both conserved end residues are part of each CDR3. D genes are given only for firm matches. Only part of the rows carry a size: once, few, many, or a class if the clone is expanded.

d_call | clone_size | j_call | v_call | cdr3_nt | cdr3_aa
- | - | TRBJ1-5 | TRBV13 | TGTGCCAGCAGCTTAGGACAGCTCAATCAGCCCCAGCATTTT | CASSLGQLNQPQHF
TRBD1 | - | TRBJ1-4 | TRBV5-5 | TGTGCCAGCAGCCACAGACAGGGCACTCGAGAAGGAAAACTGTTTTTT | CASSHRQGTREGKLFF
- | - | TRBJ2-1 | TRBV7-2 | TGTGCCAGCAGCTTGGGGACAAACAATGAGCAGTTCTTC | CASSLGTNNEQFF
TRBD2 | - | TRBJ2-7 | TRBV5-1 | TGCGCCAGCAGAGGACTAGCGGGGGAAGTCTACGAGCAGTACTTC | CASRGLAGEVYEQYF
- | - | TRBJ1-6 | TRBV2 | TGTGCCAGCAGCTCACAGGGAAATTCACCCCTCCACTTT | CASSSQGNSPLHF
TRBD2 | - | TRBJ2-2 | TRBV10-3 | TGTGCCATCAGTGAAGGACTAGCTTCTTTCGGGTTGTTTTTT | CAISEGLASFGLFF
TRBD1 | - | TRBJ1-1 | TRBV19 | TGTGCCAGTAGTATAGGAGGGACAGGTGAAGCTTTCTTT | CASSIGGTGEAFF
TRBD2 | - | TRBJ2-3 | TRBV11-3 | TGTGCCAGCAGCTTAGCGGGGGGGTCAGATACGCAGTATTTT | CASSLAGGSDTQYF
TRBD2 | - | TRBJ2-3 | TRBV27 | TGTGCCAGCAGTTCCTTAACTAGCGGTGCGGCCAGGGATACGCAGTATTTT | CASSSLTSGAARDTQYF
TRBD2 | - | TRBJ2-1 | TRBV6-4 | TGTGCCAGCAGTGACTCCCTAGCGGGGGTATTAAGTTCCTACAATGAGCAGTTCTTC | CASSDSLAGVLSSYNEQFF
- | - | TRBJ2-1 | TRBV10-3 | TGTGCCATCAGTGAGGGCGGTGGCGGGTCCTACAATGAGCAGTTCTTC | CAISEGGGGSYNEQFF
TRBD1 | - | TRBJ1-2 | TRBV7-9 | TGTGCCAGCAGACCGGGACAGGGTAACTATGGCTACACCTTC | CASRPGQGNYGYTF
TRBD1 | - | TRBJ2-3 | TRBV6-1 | TGTGCCAGCAGTGAAATCATGGCAGGGGGAGATACGCAGTATTTT | CASSEIMAGGDTQYF
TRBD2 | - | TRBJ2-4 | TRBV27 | TGTGCCAGCAGTGTAGCGGGAGATCGGAACATTCAGTACTTC | CASSVAGDRNIQYF
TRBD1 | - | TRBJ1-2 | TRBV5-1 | TGCGCCAGCAGCTTGGTTCCGGGACAGGGGAATGGCTACACCTTC | CASSLVPGQGNGYTF
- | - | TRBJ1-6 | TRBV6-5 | TGTGCCAGCAGTTACACGCGGAGTTCTAATTCACCCCTCCACTTT | CASSYTRSSNSPLHF
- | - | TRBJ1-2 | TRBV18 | TGTGCCAGCTCACCGTCGAAAGGACTGATAGCTAACTATGGCTACACCTTC | CASSPSKGLIANYGYTF
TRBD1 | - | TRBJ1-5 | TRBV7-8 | TGTGCCAGCAGCGCCCGACAGGGGCCTTATCAGCCCCAGCATTTT | CASSARQGPYQPQHF
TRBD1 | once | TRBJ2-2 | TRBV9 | TGTGCCAGCAGCGCCCACTATGGACAGGGTGGTACCGGGGAGCTGTTTTTT | CASSAHYGQGGTGELFF
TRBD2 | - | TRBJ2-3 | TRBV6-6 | TGTGCCAGCAGTCACGGGACTAGCGGGGGGGCAGGGACGCAGTATTTT | CASSHGTSGGAGTQYF
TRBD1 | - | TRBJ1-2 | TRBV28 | TGTGCCAGCAGTCAGGGACAGGGGGGCGGCTACACCTTC | CASSQGQGGGYTF
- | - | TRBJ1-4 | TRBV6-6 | TGTGCCAGCAGTCCTTTAGAGAGAACTAATGAAAAACTGTTTTTT | CASSPLERTNEKLFF
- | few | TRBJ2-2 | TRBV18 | TGTGCCAGCTCACTCCAGGGGGGAACCTACACCGGGGAGCTGTTTTTT | CASSLQGGTYTGELFF
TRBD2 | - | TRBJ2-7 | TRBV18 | TGTGCCAGCTCACCACTTGCTAGCGGGACGTCCGAGCAGTACTTC | CASSPLASGTSEQYF
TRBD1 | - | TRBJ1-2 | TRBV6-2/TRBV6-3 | TGTGCCAGCAGCTCCACCTCGACAGGGAAGTTAGCGAGTGGCTACACCTTC | CASSSTSTGKLASGYTF
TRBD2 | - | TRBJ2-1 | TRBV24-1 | TGTGCCACCAGTGATCGGACTAGCGACTACAATGAGCAGTTCTTC | CATSDRTSDYNEQFF
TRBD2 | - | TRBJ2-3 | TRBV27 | TGTGCCAGCAGTTTATCGGCTTCTAGCGGGGCGACGCAGTATTTT | CASSLSASSGATQYF
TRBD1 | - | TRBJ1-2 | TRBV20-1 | TGCAGTGCTAGTTCCCACCTAGGACAGGCGCGCTACTATGGCTACACCTTC | CSASSHLGQARYYGYTF
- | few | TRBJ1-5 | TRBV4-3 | TGCGCCAGCAGCCAAGTCTGGGGCCTTTATAGCAATCAGCCCCAGCATTTT | CASSQVWGLYSNQPQHF
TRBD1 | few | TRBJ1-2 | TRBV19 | TGTGCCAGTAGTTTACGGAACCGGGACAGGGAAGGCTACACCTTC | CASSLRNRDREGYTF
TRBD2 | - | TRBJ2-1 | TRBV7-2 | TGTGCCAGCAGCTTTAGCGGGGGAACCTACAATGAGCAGTTCTTC | CASSFSGGTYNEQFF
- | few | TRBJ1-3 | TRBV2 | TGTGCCAGCAGTGAACTTGGGCAGTCTGGAAACACCATATATTTT | CASSELGQSGNTIYF
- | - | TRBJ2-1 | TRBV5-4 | TGTGCCAGCAGCAAATGGGAGCTGGGGTTAAACAATGAGCAGTTCTTC | CASSKWELGLNNEQFF
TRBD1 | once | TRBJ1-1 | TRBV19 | TGTGCCAGTAGTTTCCGGGACAGGGGTACCCCTGAAGCTTTCTTT | CASSFRDRGTPEAFF
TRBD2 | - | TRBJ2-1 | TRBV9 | TGTGCCAGCAGCGTCCAAGCGGGGGTACTCTACAATGAGCAGTTCTTC | CASSVQAGVLYNEQFF
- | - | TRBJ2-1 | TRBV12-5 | TGTGCTAGTGGTTTATCCGGAGCCTACAATGAGCAGTTCTTC | CASGLSGAYNEQFF
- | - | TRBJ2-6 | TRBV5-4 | TGTGCCAGCAGCACCAGGGTCCCTGGGGCCAACGTCCTGACTTTC | CASSTRVPGANVLTF
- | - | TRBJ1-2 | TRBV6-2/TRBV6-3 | TGTGCCAGCAGTCGGGATGGCTATGGCTACACCTTC | CASSRDGYGYTF
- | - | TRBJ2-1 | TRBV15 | TGTGCCACCAGCGGCGACAGGTTTAGCAATGAGCAGTTCTTC | CATSGDRFSNEQFF
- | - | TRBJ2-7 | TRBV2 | TGTGCCAGCAGTGACAGCTACGAGCAGTACTTC | CASSDSYEQYF
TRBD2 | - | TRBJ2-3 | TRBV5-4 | TGTGCCAGCAGCTTGGCTGGGACTAGCGGGGGGGTGGCAGATACGCAGTATTTT | CASSLAGTSGGVADTQYF
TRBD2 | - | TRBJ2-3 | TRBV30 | TGTGCCTGGAGCCTAGCGGGAGGGCAAGGATTATACCATACGCAGTATTTT | CAWSLAGGQGLYHTQYF
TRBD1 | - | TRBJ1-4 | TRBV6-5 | TGTGCCAGCAGTTGGACAGGGTCCGATGAAAAACTGTTTTTT | CASSWTGSDEKLFF
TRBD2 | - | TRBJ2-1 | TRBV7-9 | TGTGCCAGCAGCCCGGGACTAGCGGGGAACAATGAGCAGTTCTTC | CASSPGLAGNNEQFF
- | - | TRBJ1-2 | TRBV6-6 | TGTGCCAGCAGCGACGGACAGTTTTACTATGGCTACACCTTC | CASSDGQFYYGYTF